This paragraph covers one T cell receptor (beta chain) sequence. Its antigen remains unknown. iRepertoire HTBI primers and Arm-PCR of CDR3 regions built TCR beta libraries. TCRdb used MiXCR to reprocess the multiplex PCR reads, holding one entry per CDR3 protein. The table shows hundreds of thousands of distinct CDR3 sequences, with roughly 21% occurring only once. Time point in this sample: persistent/refractory GD, antithyroid drugs over 5 years with positive TRAb. RNA extracted from PBMCs served as the sequencing template. This sample stems from a study of regulatory T cells in long-lasting Graves disease. Whole-study results and caveats: Compared with new cases, persistent Graves' patients showed reduced TCR diversity.

Sequencing was performed on peripheral blood mononuclear cells (PBMCs), taken when the disease was refractory, from a patient treated with antithyroid drugs. The origin of this receptor is a female donor with Graves disease.

CDR3 bases: TGTGCCAGCAGTTTCTTAGATACGCAGTATTTT. It encodes CASSFLDTQYF. The chain employs TRBV27 and TRBJ2-3; D not certain. The CDR3 loop spans 11 amino acids. Germline V gene data show CDR1 as MNHEY and CDR2 as SMNVEV (reference sequence). The V end lost 3 bases, the J end lost 5 bases, and 3 bases lay between the germline ends.